This T cell receptor (beta chain) was sequenced in a study of T cell changes during pregnancy in multiple sclerosis. Sequencing used immunoSEQ multiplex PCR; TCRdb keeps in-frame clones, though not all of them. The sample shows around 38,000 clones, roughly 92% of them seen only once. The germline V gene has CDR1 KGHSH and CDR2 LQKENI. The CDR3 extends over 12 amino acids. Trimming took off 6 bases at V and 6 bases at J, with 12 bases between the two ends. The sequencing used CD4+ T cells from peripheral blood mononuclear cells, collected in the third trimester of pregnancy. The receptor comes from a female donor in good health, enrolled as a control in a pregnancy study. The chain uses TRBV18 and TRBJ2-7, with a tentative D call TRBD2 (6 bases). CDR3 nucleotides: TGTGCCAGCTCCACCGGGGGAGGCGAGCAGTACTTC. Its translation: CASSTGGGEQYF.